This T cell receptor beta chain was sequenced in a study of identical twins. The junction had 6 bases not matched to a gene; V was cut back by 0 bases and J by 1 base. This CDR3 is built from 16 residues. CDR1 and CDR2 from the germline V gene are DFQATT and SNEGSKA (reference sequence). A single record per CDR3 protein comes from TCRdb applying MiXCR to the 5' RACE reads. The sample holds around 450,000 distinct CDR3 sequences, around 14% seen once. This clonotype was counted only a few times. The same sample was also studied in work on yellow fever vaccine responses in identical twins.

The chain has TRBV20-1 and TRBJ1-1; TRBD1 matches at 9 bases. Sequencing was carried out using CD4+ T cells sorted from blood. The TCR was taken from a woman aged 18-29 years in good health. The CDR3 nucleotides read TGCAGTGCTAGAGATAGGACAGGGGCCCCGAACACTGAAGCTTTCTTT. Protein: CSARDRTGAPNTEAFF.